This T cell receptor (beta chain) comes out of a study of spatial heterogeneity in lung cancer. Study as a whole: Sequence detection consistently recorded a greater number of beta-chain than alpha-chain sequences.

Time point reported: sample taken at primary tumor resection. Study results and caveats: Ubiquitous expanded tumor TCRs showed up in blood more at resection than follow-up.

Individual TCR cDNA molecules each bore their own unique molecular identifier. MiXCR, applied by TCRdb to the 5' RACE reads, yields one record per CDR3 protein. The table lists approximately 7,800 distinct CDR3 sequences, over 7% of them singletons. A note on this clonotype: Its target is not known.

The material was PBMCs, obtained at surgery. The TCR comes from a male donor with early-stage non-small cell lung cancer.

This CDR3 reads CASSLGATDTQYF. The CDR3 DNA reads as TGTGCCAGCAGCCTAGGGGCCACAGATACGCAGTATTTT. The chain couples TRBV14 to TRBJ2-3; D possibly corresponds to TRBD1 (5 bases). CDR1 is SGHDN and CDR2 is FVKESK in the germline V gene. The CDR3 contains 13 residues. The ends were cut back, 4 bases at V and 2 bases at J, with 7 bases in the middle.